Below are 32 T cell receptor beta chains sequenced from a single sample in a study of tumor-infiltrating lymphocytes in primary liver carcinoma (dated by TCRdb to between 2016 and 2019). Without any cell sorting, total RNA and DNA were co-extracted from about 20-30 mg of bulk tissue using the AllPrep DNA/RNA mini kit. TCRdb records Illumina HiSeq 2500 as the sequencer. Using a constant-region primer and ProtoScript II reverse transcriptase, TCRbeta-specific cDNA was reverse-transcribed from roughly 500 ng total RNA. The TCRbeta libraries were prepared through three rounds of nested multiplex PCR following a slightly modified ARM-PCR procedure. Each of the first two PCR rounds ran for nine to ten cycles and used multiplex TRBV1-TRBV30 forward primers together with a Cbeta reverse primer. TCRdb ran its own pipeline on the public reads, namely fastp trimming at Q25 and MiXCR clone calling, and kept in-frame beta chains. Each entry merges the rows of one CDR3 protein and shows their most common DNA and genes. A total of around 40,000 distinct CDR3 sequences appear in this sample, around 70% of them only once. The leading ten clones occupy 15% to 20% of the sample.

The sample consisted of liver tumor tissue from sampling region 2. The sample's cell subset or site label, in plain terms: tumor region T2, inferior pole. The source is a man between 40 and 49 years old with primary liver carcinoma and hepatitis B virus infection.

This clonotype has only a few counts. One end of the junction does not line up with germline, which may come from a read error. The chain employs TRBV6-5 and TRBJ2-5; 8 nucleotides match TRBD1. The CDR3 has 14 residues. Germline CDR1 reads MNHEY; CDR2 reads SVGAGI. CDR3 DNA sequence: TGTGCCGGCAGCTACGCAGGGGGCAAGGAGACCCAGCACTTC. This sequence encodes CAGSYAGGKETQHF.

As for this clonotype: One junction end disagrees with the germline gene, perhaps due to a read error. This chain uses TRBV29-1 with TRBJ2-1, with 7 bases lining up with TRBD2. The CDR3 is 14 amino acids. In germline, CDR1 is SQVTM, CDR2 ANQGSEA. The CDR3 here is CNVAVASGYIEQFF. The CDR3, as DNA: TGCAATGTTGCCGTAGCTAGCGGTTACATTGAGCAGTTCTTC.

V is TRBV29-1 and J is TRBJ2-3; D may be TRBD1 (5 bases). CDR3 length: 17 residues. CDR1 and CDR2 (germline): SQVTM, ANQGSEA. V was clipped by 6 bases and J by 10 bases, with 32 bases between them. In nucleotides, the CDR3 is TGCAGCGTCCCGACAGCGAGATCCCAAGGGTTGTCGGCTCCGCAGTATTTT. Translated: CSVPTARSQGLSAPQYF.

This clonotype was detected only once. The chain combines TRBV12-3 or TRBV12-4 with TRBJ2-5; D possibly corresponds to TRBD2 (6 bases). V dropped 2 bases and J dropped 4 bases, with 17 bases sitting between them. This CDR3 spans 16 amino acids. The CDR3 spells CASSLNSGQEGETQYF. The CDR3 DNA reads TGTGCCAGCAGTTTAAACAGCGGTCAGGAGGGAGAGACCCAGTACTTC.

The chain combines TRBV20-1 with TRBJ1-2; tentatively, D is TRBD1 (5 bases). Trimming cost V 0 bases and J 7 bases, with 15 bases left between them. The CDR3 is made up of 14 amino acids. The germline V gene has CDR1 DFQATT and CDR2 SNEGSKA (reference sequence). This CDR3 reads CSAREGTIFCGYTF. CDR3 nucleotide sequence: TGCAGTGCTAGAGAGGGGACGATTTTTTGTGGCTACACCTTC.

With regard to this clonotype: The junction departs from germline at one end; a sequencing error may be responsible. V and J are TRBV5-1 and TRBJ2-3, with D perhaps TRBD1 (6 bases). The CDR3 contains 16 residues. Germline V gene sequence: CDR1 SGHRS, CDR2 YFSETQ. The CDR3 region has the DNA TGCACCAGCAGCTTGAACGGCAGGGGAAGCATAGATACGCAGTGTTTT. Translated, it gives CTSSLNGRGSIDTQCF. Using reference TRBV5-1 and TRBJ2-3 for the parts outside the CDR3, the full variable domain is KAGVTQTPRYLIKTRGQQVTLSCSPISGHRSVSWYQQTPGQGLQFLFEYFSETQRNKGNFPGRFSGRQFSNSRSEMNVSTLELGDSALYLCTSSLNGRGSIDTQCFGPGTRLTVL.

Remarks on this clonotype: Relative to the germline gene, one junction end is altered; a read error may explain this. V is TRBV6-1 and J is TRBJ1-5; tentatively, D is TRBD1 (5 bases). The CDR3 is made up of 16 amino acids. Germline loops: CDR1 MNHNS, CDR2 SASEGT. The DNA for the CDR3 is TGTACCAGCAGTGAAGCGCGGCAGTGGGGCAATCAGCCTCAGCATTTT. Residues: CTSSEARQWGNQPQHF.

V and J are TRBV4-2 and TRBJ2-1, with 9 bases identical to TRBD2. The CDR3 extends over 17 amino acids. Trimming took 0 bases from V and 15 from J; bases not matched to a gene: 18. Germline V gene sequence: CDR1 LGHNA, CDR2 YNFKEQ. In DNA form, the CDR3 reads TGTGCCAGCAGCCAAGAGGTAGCGGGGGCCACCTACAATGATCGGTTCTTC. Translation gives CASSQEVAGATYNDRFF.

In the case of this clonotype: One end of the junction varies from germline; a read error may be responsible. The CDR3 bases are TGTGCCAGCAGTCTACTGGCGGATTACAACGAGCAGTTCTTC. Protein product: CASSLLADYNEQFF. V usage is TRBV6-5 and J usage is TRBJ2-1; D is unclear. Germline V lookup: CDR1 MNHEY, CDR2 SVGAGI. This CDR3 spans 14 amino acids.

In this sample, this clonotype turned up once. With a much larger clone just one base away, this may be a read error. V gene TRBV5-1 combines with J gene TRBJ2-3, with 10 bases that match TRBD2. The CDR3 covers 16 residues. Germline trimming cut 4 bases from V and 0 bases from J; bases unmatched to any gene: 5. CDR1 is SGHRS and CDR2 is YFSETQ in the germline V gene. DNA of the CDR3: TGCGCCAGCAGCGAGGGACTAGCGAAGAGCACAGATACGCAGTATTTT. Its protein product is CASSEGLAKSTDTQYF.

For this clonotype: This clone may be a read error of a much larger clone one base away. It is likely a read error, because the conserved phenylalanine at the end of the CDR3 is missing. In DNA form, the CDR3 reads TGTGCCAGCAGTTACTCGGGTGTAGAAAAACTGTTTTCT. It encodes CASSYSGVEKLFS. This rearrangement joins TRBV6-2 or TRBV6-3 to TRBJ1-4; no clear D. Per the germline V gene, CDR1 is MNHEY and CDR2 is SVGEGT. This CDR3 is 13 amino acids long. V lost 0 bases and J 8 bases, leaving 7 bases between the germline ends.

With respect to this clonotype: The conserved final phenylalanine or tryptophan is absent from the CDR3, which likely points to a read error. This CDR3 is CASKELTSYEQYL. The DNA of the CDR3 is TGTGCCAGCAAGGAACTTACTAGTTACGAGCAGTACTTA. V usage is TRBV5-1 and J usage is TRBJ2-7, with D maybe TRBD2 (5 bases). CDR1 and CDR2 (germline): SGHRS, YFSETQ. The CDR3 has 13 residues.

About this clonotype itself: The junction and the germline gene differ at one end; a read error may be behind it. The J gene is TRBJ2-1, the V gene TRBV12-3 or TRBV12-4; D perhaps matches TRBD1 (6 bases). The CDR3 runs to 13 residues. The CDR3 region is CAGSLSVRGEQFF. Written as DNA, the CDR3 is TGTGCCGGCAGTTTATCCGTCAGGGGAGAGCAGTTCTTC.

As for this clonotype: At one end, the junction sequence differs from germline, possibly due to a read error. The chain has TRBV28 and TRBJ2-7; 10 nucleotides match TRBD1. CDR1 and CDR2 (germline): MDHEN, SYDVKM. The CDR3 covers 15 residues. CDR3 residues: CVSSLDRGRVHEQYF. Written as DNA, the CDR3 is TGTGTCAGCAGTTTAGACAGGGGGCGCGTTCACGAGCAGTACTTC.

Note on this clonotype: At one of its ends the junction is not consistent with the germline gene, which may arise from a read error. This chain uses TRBV5-4 with TRBJ2-1, with D perhaps matching TRBD2 (6 bases). The CDR3 length is 16 residues. CDR1 is SGHNT and CDR2 is YYREEE in the germline V gene (reference sequence). The CDR3, as DNA: TGTGCCGGCAGCGCCAGGAGGGGAGTGAGCTACAATGAGCAGCTCTTC. Amino acids: CAGSARRGVSYNEQLF.

On this clonotype itself: At one of its ends the junction is not consistent with the germline gene, which may arise from a read error. The V call is TRBV5-4, the J call TRBJ2-5; D is unresolved. The germline CDR1 and CDR2 sequences are SGHNT and YYREEE (reference sequence). This CDR3 has 14 residues. The CDR3 region is CASSLKGHQETQYF. The CDR3 region has the DNA TGTGCCAGCAGCTTGAAAGGGCACCAAGAGACCCAATACTTC. Full variable domain (remainder filled in from reference TRBV5-4 and TRBJ2-5): ETGVTQSPTHLIKTRGQQVTLRCSSQSGHNTVSWYQQALGQGPQFIFQYYREEENGRGNFPPRFSGLQFPNYSSELNVNALELDDSALYLCASSLKGHQETQYFGPGTRLLVL.

To note about this clonotype: A much more abundant neighbour one base away suggests this may be a read error. The chain carries TRBV7-3 and TRBJ2-1; D remains unclear. Germline-derived CDR1 and CDR2 are SGHTA and FQGTGA. The V gene lost 8 bases and the J gene lost 8 bases, with 16 bases spanning the gap. The CDR3 covers 13 residues. The CDR3 DNA reads TGTGCCAGCTGCCTCTCCCTTAGGGATGAGCAGTTCTTC. Protein: CASCLSLRDEQFF. Together with reference TRBV7-3 and TRBJ2-1, the CDR3 gives the full variable domain: GAGVSQTPSNKVTEKGKYVELRCDPISGHTALYWYRQSLGQGPEFLIYFQGTGAADDSGLPNDRFFAVRPEGSVSTLKIQRTERGDSAVYLCASCLSLRDEQFFGPGTRLTVL.

This clonotype came up a few times. Because the CDR3 is missing its conserved closing phenylalanine or tryptophan, this is likely a read error. This chain uses TRBV9 with TRBJ2-3; possibly TRBD1 for D (6 bases). The CDR3 totals 14 residues. Germline loops: CDR1 SGDLS, CDR2 YYNGEE. V was pared by 4 bases and J by 4 bases, with 13 bases between. The CDR3 protein is CASSYQTGPDTQYL. CDR3 coding DNA: TGTGCCAGCAGCTATCAGACAGGTCCAGATACGCAGTATCTT.

Comment on this clonotype: It is likely a read error, because the conserved phenylalanine at the end of the CDR3 is missing. This chain links TRBV6-1 with TRBJ1-6, with TRBD1 matching over 10 bases. Trimming cost V 5 bases and J 7 bases; bases outside gene matches: 5. The CDR3 runs to 15 residues. The germline V gene encodes CDR1 MNHNS and CDR2 SASEGT. CDR3 nucleotides: TGTGCCAGCAGTCTAAGGACAGGGGGGAATTCACCCCTCCACATT. This gives the protein CASSLRTGGNSPLHI.

Concerning this clonotype itself: Since the CDR3 does not end with the conserved phenylalanine or tryptophan, this likely comes from a read error. The DNA is left out, because the CDR3 cannot be placed on it with certainty; the CDR3 is given as TCRdb lists it. This chain links TRBV12-3 or TRBV12-4 with TRBJ2-5. The CDR3 spans 12 residues, counting both ends. The CDR3 loop reads CASSFYSETHYI.

Concerning this clonotype: Germline and junction disagree at one end, which may indicate a read error. This chain links TRBV5-6 with TRBJ2-3, with a weak D call TRBD1 (5 bases). CDR1 SGHDT and CDR2 YYEEEE come from the germline V gene. The CDR3 totals 16 residues. The DNA of the CDR3 is TGTGCCAGCAGCTCGGGTGCAGGGATTCGCACAGATACTCAGTATTTT. Translating it yields CASSSGAGIRTDTQYF.

V and J are TRBV7-9 and TRBJ2-1; TRBD1 aligns across 10 bases. From germline, CDR1 is SEHNR and CDR2 FQNEAQ (reference sequence). The CDR3 spans 15 residues. The trim removed 8 bases at V and 5 bases at J, leaving 9 bases unmatched. CDR3 DNA: TGTGCCAGCTGCCGAGTTGGGACAGGGGACAATGAGCAGTTCTTC. Encoded protein: CASCRVGTGDNEQFF.

Details on this clonotype: The junction differs from germline at one of its ends, possibly a read error. The chain joins TRBV29-1 to TRBJ1-2; D unclear. Germline loops: CDR1 SQVTM, CDR2 ANQGSEA. The CDR3 totals 14 residues. CDR3 DNA sequence: TGCAGCGTTTGGGAGGTGGACTCGTACTATGGTTACACCTTC. Its protein is CSVWEVDSYYGYTF.

In its sample, this clonotype is medium-sized. The rearrangement uses TRBV11-1 and TRBJ2-3; TRBD1 aligns across 7 bases. The CDR3 is 15 residues long. Germline CDR1 and CDR2: SGHAT and FQDESV (reference sequence). J was trimmed by 1 base and V by 5 bases; bases with no gene match: 6. DNA of the CDR3: TGTGCCAGCAGCCCAGAGGGGACAGGCACAGATACGCAGTATTTT. It encodes CASSPEGTGTDTQYF.

This clonotype rates as medium-sized. This chain joins TRBV4-2 and TRBJ2-7; 10 bases line up with TRBD1. Germline V gene sequence: CDR1 LGHNA, CDR2 YNFKEQ. The CDR3 loop spans 15 amino acids. The V gene end was trimmed by 4 bases and the J gene end by 5 bases; junction bases not matched to a gene: 8. This CDR3 reads CASSPWDRGGHEQYF. Here the CDR3 DNA reads TGTGCCAGCAGCCCCTGGGACAGGGGAGGCCACGAGCAGTACTTC.

In regard to this clonotype: The junction shows a germline mismatch at one end, possibly a read error. V gene TRBV29-1 combines with J gene TRBJ2-7, with D unresolved. The CDR3 is 13 amino acids. Germline V gene sequence: CDR1 SQVTM, CDR2 ANQGSEA. This CDR3 is CSFAPIGLHDQYF. CDR3 coding DNA: TGCAGCTTTGCCCCGATAGGGCTCCACGATCAGTACTTC.

About this clonotype: A junction boundary mismatches the germline segment, possibly from a read error. The chain has TRBV4-2 and TRBJ1-4; no clear D gene. This CDR3 has 13 residues. The germline gives CDR1 LGHNA, CDR2 YNFKEQ. The CDR3 nucleotides read TGTACCAGCAACCAGCCCCACCGTAAAAAACTGTTTTTT. Translating gives CTSNQPHRKKLFF.

This clonotype appeared a single time. The V call is TRBV12-3 or TRBV12-4, the J call TRBJ2-2; TRBD1 matches 8 bases. Unmatched junction bases numbered 11, after V lost 8 bases and J lost 6 bases. This CDR3 region has 15 residues. CDR3 loop: CASDSQDRAPGELFF. The CDR3 DNA reads TGTGCCAGCGATTCACAGGACAGGGCCCCCGGGGAGCTGTTTTTT.

As to this clonotype: The conserved final phenylalanine or tryptophan is absent from the CDR3, which likely points to a read error. V is TRBV29-1 and J is TRBJ2-5; maybe TRBD1 (6 bases). The CDR3 consists of 15 residues. Germline V gene lookup returns CDR1 SQVTM and CDR2 ANQGSEA. The CDR3 spells CSVEADSGRAETQYS. CDR3 coding DNA: TGCAGCGTCGAAGCGGACAGTGGGCGAGCAGAGACCCAGTACTCC.

This clonotype was detected ten times or more. The chain carries TRBV28 and TRBJ2-5; D not certain. Germline CDR1 MDHEN, CDR2 SYDVKM. Deletions cut 10 bases from V and 0 bases from J, with 6 bases between. The CDR3 spans 11 residues. Here the CDR3 DNA reads TGTGCCACCTGGTACCAAGAGACCCAGTACTTC. It codes for CATWYQETQYF.

With respect to this clonotype: The junction departs from germline at one end; a sequencing error may be responsible. In DNA form, the CDR3 reads TGTGCCAGTAGCCAAGAGGATGGAAGACCCCTTCACTTT. It yields the protein CASSQEDGRPLHF. The rearrangement joins TRBV14 to TRBJ1-6; D gene uncertain. This CDR3 has 13 residues. Germline V lookup: CDR1 SGHDN, CDR2 FVKESK.

As to this clonotype: A junction end diverges from the germline sequence, so it may reflect a read error. This chain links TRBV28 with TRBJ2-4; D unresolved. CDR1 is MDHEN and CDR2 is SYDVKM in the germline V gene. This CDR3 is built from 16 residues. The CDR3: CASSDQEPIVKNIQYF. The CDR3 coding sequence is TGTGCCAGCAGCGATCAAGAGCCCATAGTCAAAAACATCCAGTACTTC. Using reference TRBV28 and TRBJ2-4 for the parts outside the CDR3, the full variable domain is DVKVTQSSRYLVKRTGEKVFLECVQDMDHENMFWYRQDPGLGLRLIYFSYDVKMKEKGDIPEGYSVSREKKERFSLILESASTNQTSMYLCASSDQEPIVKNIQYFGAGTRLSVL.